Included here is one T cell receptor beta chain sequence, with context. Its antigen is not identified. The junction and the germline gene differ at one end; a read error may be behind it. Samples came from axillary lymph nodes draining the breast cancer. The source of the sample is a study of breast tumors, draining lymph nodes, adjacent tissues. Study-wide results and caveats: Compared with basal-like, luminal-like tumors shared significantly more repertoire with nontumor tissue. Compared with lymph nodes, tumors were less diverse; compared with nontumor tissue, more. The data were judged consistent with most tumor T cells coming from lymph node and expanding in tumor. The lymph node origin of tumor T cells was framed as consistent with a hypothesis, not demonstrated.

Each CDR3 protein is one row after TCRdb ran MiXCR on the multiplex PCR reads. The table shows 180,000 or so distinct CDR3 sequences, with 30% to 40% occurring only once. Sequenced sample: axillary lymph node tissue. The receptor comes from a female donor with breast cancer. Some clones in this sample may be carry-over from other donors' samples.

CDR3 loop: CGSSPPGGVTDTQHF. CDR3 sequence (DNA): TGTGGCAGCAGCCCTCCGGGAGGCGTGACAGATACGCAGCATTTT. V and J are TRBV7-9 and TRBJ2-3, with TRBD1 as a possible D gene (5 bases). The J call is doubtful: the DNA matches TRBJ1-5 better. Per the germline V gene, CDR1 is SEHNR and CDR2 is FQNEAQ (reference sequence). The CDR3 covers 15 residues.